Listed here is a single T cell receptor (beta chain). Method: immunoSEQ multiplex PCR; TCRdb's copy keeps in-frame clones and lacks some. The profile shows about 100,000 clones, 92% of them singletons. These data originate in a study of T cell changes during pregnancy in multiple sclerosis. The receptor's source is a female donor in good health, enrolled as a control in a pregnancy study. Material: peripheral blood, obtained in the third trimester of pregnancy.

The CDR3 sequence: CASSEGTSTDTQYF. In DNA, the CDR3 is TGTGCCAGCAGCGAGGGGACTTCCACAGATACGCAGTATTTT. This sequence joins TRBV7-9 and TRBJ2-3; D perhaps matches TRBD2 (6 bases). Germline V lookup: CDR1 SEHNR, CDR2 FQNEAQ (reference sequence). There are 14 residues in the CDR3. Trimming left V 5 bases short and J 2 bases short, with 11 bases between.